The 15 T cell receptor beta chains listed next were all sequenced from one sample in a study of prognosis after radiotherapy for stage I lung cancer. Amplicons of TCR beta CDR3 were generated from genomic DNA by two-round multiplex PCR. With primers specific to each TRBV and TRBJ gene, the first-round PCR was performed. TCRdb processed the multiplex PCR reads anew with MiXCR; each CDR3 protein has one entry. Here the sample spans some 20,000 distinct CDR3 sequences, roughly 55% being singletons. The sample in question was PBMCs, obtained before or after stereotactic body radiation therapy (not recorded which). Receptors originate from a donor of 50 years or more with non-small cell lung cancer.

This clonotype was recorded at least ten times. The genes are TRBV7-3 and TRBJ2-5, with D possibly matching TRBD1 (6 bases). The CDR3 extends over 13 amino acids. Looked up from germline, CDR1 is SGHTA and CDR2 is FQGTGA. V was pared by 5 bases and J by 5 bases, with 12 bases between. The CDR3 region is CASSPDTGETQYF. The CDR3 region has the DNA TGTGCCAGCAGCCCTGACACAGGGGAGACCCAGTACTTC. The variable domain in full, with the rest retrieved from reference TRBV7-3 and TRBJ2-5, is GAGVSQTPSNKVTEKGKYVELRCDPISGHTALYWYRQSLGQGPEFLIYFQGTGAADDSGLPNDRFFAVRPEGSVSTLKIQRTERGDSAVYLCASSPDTGETQYFGPGTRLLVL.

V usage is TRBV30 and J usage is TRBJ1-2, with D possibly matching TRBD1 (5 bases). The CDR3 runs 12 residues. Germline V gene sequence: CDR1 GTSNPN, CDR2 SVGIG (reference sequence). Trimming left V 5 bases short and J 2 bases short, with 9 bases between. DNA of the CDR3: TGTGCCTGGGACAGACGCAACTATGGCTACACCTTC. It yields the protein CAWDRRNYGYTF.

With regard to this clonotype: Relative to the germline gene, one junction end is altered; a read error may explain this. V gene TRBV28 combines with J gene TRBJ1-1; 9 bases map to TRBD1. This CDR3 is built from 14 residues. Per germline, CDR1 MDHEN and CDR2 SYDVKM. The CDR3, as DNA: TGTGCCAGCAGTACCGGGACAGGGAACACTGAAGATTTATTT. Its protein is CASSTGTGNTEDLF.

The J gene is TRBJ1-2, the V gene TRBV28; D not resolved. The CDR3 totals 15 residues. V was cut by 10 bases and J by 8 bases, with 26 bases left in between. Germline V gives CDR1 MDHEN, CDR2 SYDVKM. This CDR3 reads CAIRTGSSGELGYTF. The CDR3 DNA reads as TGTGCCATCCGAACCGGGTCGTCGGGCGAATTGGGCTACACCTTC.

The DNA for the CDR3 is TGTGCCAGCAGTTCCATCGACAGTAGGATCTATGGCTACACCTTC. Amino acid sequence: CASSSIDSRIYGYTF. V and J are TRBV28 and TRBJ1-2; D is possibly TRBD1 (5 bases). CDR1 and CDR2 from the germline V gene are MDHEN and SYDVKM. The CDR3 contains 15 residues. Trimming pared 4 bases from V and 4 bases from J, leaving 16 bases between.

This clonotype has just one count. A far larger clone is just one base off, so this is likely a read error. The chain joins TRBV11-2 to TRBJ1-3, with D maybe TRBD1 (5 bases). Germline values: CDR1 SGHAT, CDR2 FQNNGV. The ends were cut back, 4 bases at V and 4 bases at J, with 11 bases in the middle. There are 14 residues in the CDR3. CDR3 bases: TGTGCCAGCAGCTCCAGGGTAGGGGGAAACACCATATATTTT. Protein: CASSSRVGGNTIYF. Filled out from reference TRBV11-2 and TRBJ1-3, the complete variable domain reads EAGVAQSPRYKIIEKRQSVAFWCNPISGHATLYWYQQILGQGPKLLIQFQNNGVVDDSQLPKDRFSAERLKGVDSTLKIQPAKLEDSAVYLCASSSRVGGNTIYFGEGSWLTVV.

This chain uses TRBV27 with TRBJ1-1; unclear D gene. CDR1 is MNHEY, CDR2 SMNVEV, per germline (reference sequence). The CDR3 has 17 amino acids. V was cut by 0 bases and J by 6 bases, with 20 bases left in between. DNA for the CDR3: TGTGCCAGCAGTTTATCTGGCGGTATACCTAGTTTTCCTGAAGCTTTCTTT. It specifies CASSLSGGIPSFPEAFF.

In the case of this clonotype: At one end the junction does not follow the germline gene, possibly because of a read error. The chain joins TRBV6-1 to TRBJ1-2; TRBD1 matches at 7 bases. The CDR3 has 14 amino acids. Germline values: CDR1 MNHNS, CDR2 SASEGT. CDR3 DNA sequence: TGTGCCATCAGGAACCCGGGACAGCTCTATGTCTACACCTTC. Translated, it gives CAIRNPGQLYVYTF.

The genes are TRBV3-1 and TRBJ2-1; D is unclear. V lost 1 base and J 6 bases, leaving 4 bases between the germline ends. CDR3 length equals 12 residues. The V gene's germline CDR1 is LGHDT and CDR2 YNNKEL (reference sequence). This CDR3 reads CASSQVANEQFF. In DNA form, the CDR3 reads TGTGCCAGCAGCCAAGTGGCCAATGAGCAGTTCTTC.

This clonotype was detected many times. CDR3 region: CSARSGRREQYF. The CDR3 region has the DNA TGCAGTGCTAGATCGGGGCGACGCGAGCAGTACTTC. The chain joins TRBV20-1 to TRBJ2-7; D is perhaps TRBD1 or TRBD2 (5 bases each). V shed 2 bases and J shed 6 bases, with 11 bases lying between them. Germline CDR1 is DFQATT and CDR2 is SNEGSKA (reference sequence). The CDR3 is 12 amino acids.

In its sample, this clonotype was seen many times. A much larger clonotype is one base distant, so this may be a read error. The rearrangement uses TRBV19 and TRBJ2-1; D is possibly TRBD2 (6 bases). The CDR3 is 14 amino acids. With 6 bases removed from V and 10 bases from J, the gap between germline ends came to 19 bases. Germline values: CDR1 LNHDA, CDR2 SQIVND (reference sequence). The CDR3, as DNA: TGTGCCAGTAGCCCCATAGTAGCGGTACAGGAGCAGTTCTTC. Its protein product is CASSPIVAVQEQFF.

This clonotype was seen ten or more times. J is TRBJ1-1 and V is TRBV6-1; TRBD1 is a possible D gene (5 bases). The length of the CDR3 is 14 residues. Trimming stripped 6 bases from V and 5 bases from J, with 16 bases between. Germline CDR1 MNHNS, CDR2 SASEGT. The CDR3 DNA follows: TGTGCCAGCAGCCTTACTGGGGGTAAAACTGAAGCTTTCTTT. As protein: CASSLTGGKTEAFF.

By frequency in the sample, this clonotype is medium-sized (0.01 to 0.1%). The CDR3 here is CASSRASGDTQYF. As DNA, the CDR3 is TGTGCCAGCTCACGAGCTTCTGGAGATACGCAGTATTTT. The gene calls are TRBV18 and TRBJ2-3; unclear D gene. This CDR3 comprises 13 residues. Deletions cut 4 bases from V and 5 bases from J, with 10 bases between. The germline V gene encodes CDR1 KGHSH and CDR2 LQKENI.

This clonotype has just a few counts. The J gene is TRBJ2-1, the V gene TRBV7-3; TRBD2 agrees at 9 bases. The V gene end was trimmed by 7 bases and the J gene end by 8 bases; junction bases not matched to a gene: 12. Germline V gene lookup returns CDR1 SGHTA and CDR2 FQGTGA. This CDR3 region has 15 residues. DNA of the CDR3: TGTGCCAGCAACCCCGATAGCGGGAGTACCCATGAGCAGTTCTTC. Translated: CASNPDSGSTHEQFF.

This clonotype was picked up many times. The chain uses TRBV18 and TRBJ1-2; 7 bases line up with TRBD1. V was pared by 6 bases and J by 0 bases, with 7 bases of the junction left unmatched. Germline values: CDR1 KGHSH, CDR2 LQKENI. The CDR3 is 15 residues long. The CDR3 nucleotides are TGTGCCAGCTCGCGTACAGGGGATGCTAACTATGGCTACACCTTC. Its translation is CASSRTGDANYGYTF.